This T cell receptor (beta chain) is from a study of blood T cell repertoires in COVID-19. In the study overall: Samples representing acute and convalescent COVID-19 were sourced from the United States, Italy and Spain.

In the authors' workflow: Using reference gene primer amplification, nucleated cell counts were estimated. TCRdb keeps only in-frame clones here, not all; method: immunoSEQ multiplex PCR. The V and J calls and the clone size are those of that table, but D and trimming were determined from the DNA. Of approximately 220,000 clones in the sample, 70% to 90% were seen once. CDR3 size: 16 residues. In germline, CDR1 is LGHNA, CDR2 YSLEER. The ends lost 0 bases at V and 1 base at J; junction bases unmatched: 5. The receptor was isolated from a man between 40 and 49 years old with acute or convalescent COVID-19. This chain uses TRBV4-3 with TRBJ2-7; 8 bases match TRBD2. Sequencing was carried out using peripheral blood. Written as DNA, the CDR3 is TGCGCCAGCAGCCAAGAGGTACTAGCGGAATCCTACGAGCAGTACTTC. Residues: CASSQEVLAESYEQYF.